This TCR beta chain comes out of a study of OX40 agonist ivuxolimab in advanced cancers. Study-wide points: Certain nonresponding patients likewise had low normalized T-cell clonal expansion.

V lost 2 bases to trimming and J lost 1 base, with 8 bases between them. The CDR3 totals 13 residues. Germline V gene data show CDR1 as SQVTM and CDR2 as ANQGSEA. Profiled with immunoSEQ multiplex PCR; TCRdb holds only in-frame clones, not every one. This sample carries some 98,000 clones, 70% to 85% of them seen once, and the ten largest clones take roughly 1.5%. About this clone: The antigen is unknown.

Sequencing used CD4+ or CD8+ T cells sorted from blood, obtained in a trial of the OX40 agonist ivuxolimab. This chain connects TRBV29-1 to TRBJ2-5, with unresolved D. The sequence derives from an adult with an advanced solid tumor such as melanoma, head and neck, liver or kidney cancer. DNA for the CDR3: TGCAGCGTTGAAACAGCAGCCCAAGAGACCCAGTACTTC. This codes for CSVETAAQETQYF.